These 21 T cell receptor beta chains share one sample of origin, sequenced in a study of tumor and adjacent non-tumor tissue in lung cancer. The library came from three nested PCR rounds adapted from ARM-PCR protocols. Each CDR3 protein gets one entry after TCRdb re-called the multiplex PCR reads with MiXCR. The table lists around 100,000 distinct CDR3 sequences, about 62% of them singletons, with roughly 18% in the top ten. The template was RNA from unsorted bulk tissue. More than 3 cm separated this lung sample from the edge of the tumor. Sequences were obtained from distant non-tumor lung tissue. Receptors originate from a man aged 25-40 years with non-small cell lung cancer.

The chain has TRBV20-1 and TRBJ2-1; 12 bases align to TRBD2. The CDR3 is 16 amino acids. Germline values: CDR1 DFQATT, CDR2 SNEGSKA (reference sequence). The CDR3 nucleotides read TGCACTGCACAGACTAGCGGGAGAGCCACCTACAATGAGCAGTTCTTC. It encodes CTAQTSGRATYNEQFF.

This clonotype has just a few counts. A clone one base away is much larger, so this may be a read error. The J gene is TRBJ2-3, the V gene TRBV6-6; D perhaps matches TRBD1 (5 bases). CDR3 length: 15 residues. Germline CDR1 is MNHNY and CDR2 is SVGAGI (reference sequence). The CDR3 DNA sequence: TGTGCCAGCAGACCCAACCCGTGGGGCACAGATACGCAGTGTTTT. Translated, it gives CASRPNPWGTDTQCF.

This clonotype was detected a few times. Being one base from a much bigger clone, this may be a read error. The chain employs TRBV4-2 and TRBJ1-2; D uncertain. The CDR3 spans 13 residues. The V gene's germline CDR1 is LGHNA and CDR2 YNFKEQ. CDR3 coding DNA: TGTGCCAGCAGCCCTCGCGGGGTCTATGGCTACGCCTTC. Encoded protein: CASSPRGVYGYAF.

Details on this clonotype: Being one base from a much bigger clone, this may be a read error. This chain connects TRBV4-1 to TRBJ2-7; D call uncertain. Trimming cost V 0 bases and J 4 bases, with 16 bases left between them. Germline-derived CDR1 and CDR2 are MGHRA and YSYEKL. The CDR3 spans 16 residues. This CDR3 is CASSQDVVVLIYEQYF. The CDR3 DNA is TGCGCCAGCAGCCAAGATGTAGTGGTACTTATATACGAGCAGTACTTC.

The rearrangement uses TRBV6-1 and TRBJ1-1; possible D gene TRBD1, 6 bases. CDR3 size: 14 residues. Germline CDR1 MNHNS, CDR2 SASEGT. V lost 3 bases and J 2 bases, leaving 10 bases between the germline ends. CDR3 bases: TGTGCCAGCAGTGATCGGGACATCAACACTGAAGCTTTCTTT. This gives the protein CASSDRDINTEAFF.

As to this clonotype: One end of the junction fails to match germline, which may point to a read error. This sequence joins TRBV4-1 and TRBJ2-1; maybe TRBD2 (6 bases). This CDR3 is 16 amino acids long. Looked up from germline, CDR1 is MGHRA and CDR2 is YSYEKL. The CDR3 here is CASSQDQTGDYNEQFF. In nucleotides, the CDR3 is TGCGCCAGCAGCCAAGATCAAACGGGAGACTACAATGAGCAATTCTTC.

To note about this clonotype: It may be a read error: a sequence one base away is much more abundant. This chain links TRBV6-5 with TRBJ2-2; D is undetermined. The CDR3 length is 16 residues. Deletions cut 7 bases from V and 2 bases from J, with 17 bases between. Germline V gene lookup returns CDR1 MNHEY and CDR2 SVGAGI. CDR3 bases: TGTGCCAGCAATTTACGATTTCTGGGTAACACCGGGGAGCTGTTTTTT. Residues: CASNLRFLGNTGELFF.

This clonotype occurred a few times. J is TRBJ2-2 and V is TRBV14; 10 bases align to TRBD2. This CDR3 has 16 amino acids. The V and J ends lost 3 bases and 1 base, in that order; junction bases with no gene match: 2. Germline assignment: CDR1 SGHDN and CDR2 FVKESK. In DNA form, the CDR3 reads TGTGCCAGCAGCCACAGACTAGCGGGGAACACCGGGGAGCTGTTTTTT. Its protein product is CASSHRLAGNTGELFF.

Concerning this clonotype itself: A much larger clone sits a single nucleotide away, making a read error possible. This chain connects TRBV12-3 or TRBV12-4 to TRBJ2-1; D tentatively fits TRBD1 or TRBD2 (5 bases each). The CDR3 has 15 residues. The CDR3: CTSTLGQGAYNEQFF. CDR3 coding DNA: TGTACCAGTACCCTAGGGCAGGGAGCCTACAATGAGCAGTTCTTC.

The table lists this clonotype with a few counts. The V gene is TRBV5-1, the J gene TRBJ2-2; D gene ambiguous. The germline gives CDR1 SGHRS, CDR2 YFSETQ. The CDR3 contains 13 residues. The ends were cut back, 0 bases at V and 6 bases at J, with 6 bases in the middle. DNA for the CDR3: TGCGCCAGCAGCTTGGCTGCGGCCGGGGAGCTGTTTTTT. This codes for CASSLAAAGELFF.

Comment on this clonotype: A read error may account for a junction end that differs from germline. The chain has TRBV11-2 and TRBJ1-1; no definite D call. Germline lookup yields CDR1 SGHAT and CDR2 FQNNGV. The CDR3 contains 15 residues. CDR3 in DNA: TGTGCCAGCAGCTTAATGTACCGCCCCGGAGCTGAAGCTTCCTTT. Translating gives CASSLMYRPGAEASF.

This clonotype was observed a handful of times. This could be a read error, since a much larger clone is one nucleotide away. V usage is TRBV20-1 and J usage is TRBJ2-7; a weak D match, TRBD2 (6 bases). The CDR3 is 16 residues long. Germline V lookup: CDR1 DFQATT, CDR2 SNEGSKA (reference sequence). The CDR3: CSALPLGLHHLYELYF. For the CDR3, the DNA is TGCAGTGCCCTCCCCCTGGGACTCCATCACCTTTACGAGCTGTACTTC.

As to this clonotype: One end of the junction fails to match germline, which may point to a read error. This chain joins TRBV20-1 and TRBJ2-1, with 10 bases identical to TRBD1. The length of the CDR3 is 16 residues. Germline V lookup: CDR1 DFQATT, CDR2 SNEGSKA (reference sequence). As DNA, the CDR3 is TGCAGTTCCTTGAGATCCGACAGGGGGCGCGTCAATGAGCAGTTATTC. Its translation: CSSLRSDRGRVNEQLF.

This chain uses TRBV25-1 with TRBJ2-1, with D perhaps being TRBD1 or TRBD2 (5 bases each). V was clipped by 5 bases and J by 10 bases, with 9 bases between them. The CDR3 has 11 residues. From germline, CDR1 is MGHDK and CDR2 SYGVNS. The CDR3 DNA reads TGTGCCAGCAGTACCGGGGACGAGCAGTTCTTC. This gives the protein CASSTGDEQFF. The complete variable domain, with remaining parts taken from reference TRBV25-1 and TRBJ2-1, reads EADIYQTPRYLVIGTGKKITLECSQTMGHDKMYWYQQDPGMELHLIHYSYGVNSTEKGDLSSESTVSRIRTEHFPLTLESARPSHTSQYLCASSTGDEQFFGPGTRLTVL.

The chain employs TRBV11-1 and TRBJ2-1; D might be TRBD1 (6 bases). The V gene lost 5 bases and the J gene lost 8 bases, with 22 bases spanning the gap. Germline V gene lookup returns CDR1 SGHAT and CDR2 FQDESV (reference sequence). The CDR3 runs to 16 residues. This CDR3 is CASSPRRGRGRDEQFF. The CDR3, as DNA: TGTGCCAGCAGCCCGAGACGGGGCAGGGGCCGAGATGAGCAGTTCTTC.

This clonotype was found once. The chain recombines TRBV20-1 with TRBJ1-5, with D possibly matching TRBD2 (5 bases). The DNA matches TRBJ2-3 better at its end, which makes the J call doubtful. CDR3 length: 14 residues. Germline V gives CDR1 DFQATT, CDR2 SNEGSKA (reference sequence). The CDR3 spells CSARYSSGNQPQYF. The DNA of the CDR3 is TGCAGTGCTAGATATTCGAGCGGTAATCAGCCCCAGTATTTT.

Of note for this clonotype: It may be a read error: a sequence one base away is much more abundant. The chain has TRBV7-8 and TRBJ2-7, with D perhaps TRBD1 (5 bases). The CDR3 totals 15 residues. The germline CDR1 and CDR2 sequences are SGHVS and FQNEAQ. CDR3 sequence (DNA): TGTGCCAACAGCCTACAGGAAACCGCCTCCTACGAGCAGTACTTC. Amino acids: CANSLQETASYEQYF. The full variable domain, in which reference TRBV7-8 and TRBJ2-7 provide the parts outside the CDR3, is GAGVSQSPRYKVAKRGQDVALRCDPISGHVSLFWYQQALGQGPEFLTYFQNEAQLDKSGLPSDRFFAERPEGSVSTLKIQRTQQEDSAVYLCANSLQETASYEQYFGPGTRLTVT.

The sample holds a few counts of this clonotype. CDR3 coding DNA: TGTACCAACACCCACTCAGGCAGGTCGACCAAAAACATTCAGTACTTC. Its translation: CTNTHSGRSTKNIQYF. J is TRBJ2-4 and V is TRBV11-1; D is undetermined. The CDR3 contains 16 residues. The germline V gene encodes CDR1 SGHAT and CDR2 FQDESV (reference sequence).

Details on this clonotype: An end of the junction differs from the germline gene, which may be a read error. The J gene is TRBJ2-2, the V gene TRBV11-2, with TRBD2 matching 10 bases. The CDR3 has 15 amino acids. The germline V gene has CDR1 SGHAT and CDR2 FQNNGV. The CDR3 sequence is CVSSASGGAIVELFF. CDR3 coding DNA: TGTGTCAGCAGCGCAAGCGGGGGGGCCATCGTGGAGCTGTTTTTT.

This clonotype was observed a handful of times. The chain employs TRBV4-2 and TRBJ2-6; no firm D call. The CDR3 loop spans 16 amino acids. Trimming shortened V by 5 bases and J by 0 bases, and 11 bases separated the two germline ends. Germline lookup yields CDR1 LGHNA and CDR2 YNFKEQ. The CDR3 sequence: CASSNNPDSGANVLTF. Here the CDR3 DNA reads TGTGCCAGCAGCAACAACCCAGACTCTGGGGCCAACGTCCTGACTTTC.

The chain carries TRBV11-1 and TRBJ2-5; no definite D call. The CDR3 consists of 13 residues. The germline V gene has CDR1 SGHAT and CDR2 FQDESV (reference sequence). Trimming took off 8 bases at V and 2 bases at J, with 12 bases between the two ends. The CDR3: CASGAEGQETQYF. In DNA, the CDR3 is TGTGCCAGCGGCGCAGAAGGACAAGAGACCCAGTACTTC.